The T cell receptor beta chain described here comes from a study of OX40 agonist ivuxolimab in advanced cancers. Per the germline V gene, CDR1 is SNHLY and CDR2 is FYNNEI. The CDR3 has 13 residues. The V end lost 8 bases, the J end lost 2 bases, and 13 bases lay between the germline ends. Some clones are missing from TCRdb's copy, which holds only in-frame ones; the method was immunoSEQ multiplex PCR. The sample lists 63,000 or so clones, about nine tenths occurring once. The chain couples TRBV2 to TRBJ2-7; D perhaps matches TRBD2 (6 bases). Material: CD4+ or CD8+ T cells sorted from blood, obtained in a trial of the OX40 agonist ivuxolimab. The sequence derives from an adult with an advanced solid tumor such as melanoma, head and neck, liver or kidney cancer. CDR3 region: CASVGGTAYEQYF. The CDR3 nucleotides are TGTGCCAGCGTCGGCGGGACGGCCTACGAGCAGTACTTC.